This entry is about one T cell receptor beta chain. Its antigen is unidentified. This sample is part of a study of chemoradiotherapy in HPV16-positive cancers. Germline V gene sequence: CDR1 SQVTM, CDR2 ANQGSEA. V shed 4 bases and J 2 bases; nucleotides not matched to a gene: 7. CDR3 length: 14 residues. TCRdb's copy holds only in-frame clones and misses some; the assay was immunoSEQ multiplex PCR. Here the sample spans 2,100 or so clones, 73% being singletons. Study-wide results and limits: During treatment, candidate HPV-specific clones and E7-related motifs expanded in tumor.

This specimen was collected from a patient who underwent chemoradiotherapy. The chain couples TRBV29-1 to TRBJ2-5, with 7 positions matching TRBD1. This sequence was found in a human donor with HPV-associated anogenital cancer. CDR3 loop: CSVATRDRQETQYF. DNA of the CDR3: TGCAGCGTTGCCACCCGGGACAGACAAGAGACCCAGTACTTC.